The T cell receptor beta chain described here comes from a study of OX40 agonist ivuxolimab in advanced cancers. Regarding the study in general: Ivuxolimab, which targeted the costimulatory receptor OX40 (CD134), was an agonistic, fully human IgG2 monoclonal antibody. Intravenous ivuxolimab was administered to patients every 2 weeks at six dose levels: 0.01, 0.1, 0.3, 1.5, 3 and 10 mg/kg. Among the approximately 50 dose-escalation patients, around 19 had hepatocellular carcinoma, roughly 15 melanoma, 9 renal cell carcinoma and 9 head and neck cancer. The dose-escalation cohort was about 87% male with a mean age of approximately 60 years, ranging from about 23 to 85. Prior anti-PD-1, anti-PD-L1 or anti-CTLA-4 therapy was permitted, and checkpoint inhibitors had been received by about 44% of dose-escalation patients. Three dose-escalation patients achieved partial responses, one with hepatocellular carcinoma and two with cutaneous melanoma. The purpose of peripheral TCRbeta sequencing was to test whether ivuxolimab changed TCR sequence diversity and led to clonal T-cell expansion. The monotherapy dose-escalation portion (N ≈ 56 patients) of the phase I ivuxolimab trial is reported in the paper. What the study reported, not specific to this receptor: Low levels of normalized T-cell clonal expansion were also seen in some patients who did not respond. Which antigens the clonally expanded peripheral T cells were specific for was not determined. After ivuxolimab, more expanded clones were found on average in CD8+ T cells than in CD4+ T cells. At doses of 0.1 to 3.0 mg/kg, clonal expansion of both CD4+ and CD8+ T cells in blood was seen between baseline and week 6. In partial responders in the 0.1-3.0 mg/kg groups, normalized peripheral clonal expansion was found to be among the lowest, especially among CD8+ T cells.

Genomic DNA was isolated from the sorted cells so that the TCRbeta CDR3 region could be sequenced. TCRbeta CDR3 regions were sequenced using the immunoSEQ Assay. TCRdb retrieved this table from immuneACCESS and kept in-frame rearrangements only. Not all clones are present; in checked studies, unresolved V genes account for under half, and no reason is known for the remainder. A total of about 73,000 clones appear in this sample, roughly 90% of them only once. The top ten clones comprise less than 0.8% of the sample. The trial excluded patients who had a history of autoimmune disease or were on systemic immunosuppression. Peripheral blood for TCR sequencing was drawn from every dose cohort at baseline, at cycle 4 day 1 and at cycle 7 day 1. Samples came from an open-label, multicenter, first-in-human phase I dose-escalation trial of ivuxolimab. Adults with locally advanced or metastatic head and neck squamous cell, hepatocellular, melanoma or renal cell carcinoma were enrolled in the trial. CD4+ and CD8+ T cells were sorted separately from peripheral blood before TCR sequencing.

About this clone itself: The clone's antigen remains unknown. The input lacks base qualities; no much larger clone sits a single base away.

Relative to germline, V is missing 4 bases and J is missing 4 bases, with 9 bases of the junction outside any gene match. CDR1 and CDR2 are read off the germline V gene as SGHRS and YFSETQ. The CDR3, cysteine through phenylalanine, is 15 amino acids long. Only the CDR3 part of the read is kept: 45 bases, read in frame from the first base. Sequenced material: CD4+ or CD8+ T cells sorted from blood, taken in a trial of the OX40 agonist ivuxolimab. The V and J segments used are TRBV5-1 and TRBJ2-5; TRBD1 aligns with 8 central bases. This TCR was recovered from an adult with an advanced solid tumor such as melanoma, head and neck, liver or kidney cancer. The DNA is TGCGCCAGCAGCAACGGACAGGGAAGGGGAGAGACCCAGTACTTC. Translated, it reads CASSNGQGRGETQYF.